This paragraph covers one T cell receptor (beta chain) sequence. This sample is drawn from a study of blood T cells in healthy people across ages. This CDR3 has 14 amino acids. Trimming removed 7 bases from V and 3 bases from J; junction bases left unmatched: 5. In germline, CDR1 is MNHNY, CDR2 SVGAGI (reference sequence). A second PCR, run for about 6 to 12 cycles, used a sample-barcoded 5' primer plus a J-beta primer mix. Using its own MiXCR run on the 5' RACE reads, TCRdb lists one record per CDR3 protein. The sample lists 1.5 million to 2 million distinct CDR3 sequences, just under 50% seen once, with about 2.1% in the top ten. Each donor supplied approximately 10 milliliters of peripheral blood.

This TCR came from a woman aged 40 to 55 in good health. Input material: blood. The rearrangement joins TRBV6-6 to TRBJ2-1; 8 bases are a match to TRBD2. The DNA of the CDR3 is TGTGCCAGCAAGGGGACTAGGGTCTACAATGAGCAGTTCTTC. This codes for CASKGTRVYNEQFF.